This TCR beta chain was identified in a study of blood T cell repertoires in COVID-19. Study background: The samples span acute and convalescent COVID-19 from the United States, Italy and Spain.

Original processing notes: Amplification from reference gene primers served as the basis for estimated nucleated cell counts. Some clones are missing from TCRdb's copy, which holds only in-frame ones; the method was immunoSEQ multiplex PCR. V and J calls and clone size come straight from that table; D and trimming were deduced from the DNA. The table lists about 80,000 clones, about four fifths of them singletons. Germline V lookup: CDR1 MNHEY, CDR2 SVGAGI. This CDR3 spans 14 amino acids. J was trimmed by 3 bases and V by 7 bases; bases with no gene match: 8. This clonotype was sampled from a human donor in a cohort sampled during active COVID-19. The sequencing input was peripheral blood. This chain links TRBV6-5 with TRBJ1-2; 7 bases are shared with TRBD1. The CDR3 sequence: CASTPGGTDYGYTF. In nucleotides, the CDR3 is TGTGCCAGCACCCCAGGGGGGACGGACTATGGCTACACCTTC.